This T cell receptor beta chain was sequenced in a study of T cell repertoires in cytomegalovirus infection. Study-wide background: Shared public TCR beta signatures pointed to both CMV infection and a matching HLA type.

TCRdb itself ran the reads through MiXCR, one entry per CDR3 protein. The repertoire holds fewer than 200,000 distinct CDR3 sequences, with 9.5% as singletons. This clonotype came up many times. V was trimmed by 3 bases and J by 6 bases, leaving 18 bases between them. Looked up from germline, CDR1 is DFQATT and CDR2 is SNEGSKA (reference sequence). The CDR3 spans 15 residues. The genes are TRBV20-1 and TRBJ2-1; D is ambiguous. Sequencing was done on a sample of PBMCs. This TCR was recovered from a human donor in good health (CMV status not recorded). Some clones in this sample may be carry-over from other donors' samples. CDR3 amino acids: CSASLFGGRTNEQFF. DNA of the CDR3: TGCAGTGCTAGCTTATTCGGTGGGCGTACCAATGAGCAGTTCTTC.